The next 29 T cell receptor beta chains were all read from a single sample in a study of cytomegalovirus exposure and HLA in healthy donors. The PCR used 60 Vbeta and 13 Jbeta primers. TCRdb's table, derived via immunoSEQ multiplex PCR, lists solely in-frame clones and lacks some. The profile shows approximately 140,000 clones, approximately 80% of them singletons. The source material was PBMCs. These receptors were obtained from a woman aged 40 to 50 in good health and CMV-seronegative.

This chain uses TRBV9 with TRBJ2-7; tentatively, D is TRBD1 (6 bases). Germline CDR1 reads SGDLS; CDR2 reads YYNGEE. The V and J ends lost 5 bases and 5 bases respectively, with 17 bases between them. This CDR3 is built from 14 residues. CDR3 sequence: CASSTTGSSDEQYF. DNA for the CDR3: TGTGCCAGCAGTACAACAGGGTCATCGGACGAGCAGTACTTC.

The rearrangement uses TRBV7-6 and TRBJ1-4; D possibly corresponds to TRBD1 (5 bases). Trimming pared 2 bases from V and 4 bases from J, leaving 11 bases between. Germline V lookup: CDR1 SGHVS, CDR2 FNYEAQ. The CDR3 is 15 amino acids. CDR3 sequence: CASSLLQAGNEKLFF. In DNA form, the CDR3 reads TGTGCCAGCAGCTTATTACAGGCCGGTAATGAAAAACTGTTTTTT.

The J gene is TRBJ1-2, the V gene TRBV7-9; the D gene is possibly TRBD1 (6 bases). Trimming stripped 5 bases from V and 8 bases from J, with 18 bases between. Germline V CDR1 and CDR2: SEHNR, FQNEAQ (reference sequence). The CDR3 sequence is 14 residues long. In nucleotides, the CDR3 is TGTGCCAGCAGCGAAAAGGGGGGGGCAAGGGGCTACACCTTC. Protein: CASSEKGGARGYTF.

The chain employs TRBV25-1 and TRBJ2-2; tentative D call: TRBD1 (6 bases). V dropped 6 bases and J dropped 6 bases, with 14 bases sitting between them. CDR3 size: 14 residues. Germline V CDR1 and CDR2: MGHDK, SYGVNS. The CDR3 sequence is CASSQRQVPGELFF. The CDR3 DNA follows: TGTGCCAGCAGCCAACGACAGGTCCCCGGGGAGCTGTTTTTT.

The CDR3 region has the DNA TGTGCCAGCTCACCATCGACATCTGACTATGGCTACACCTTC. This gives the protein CASSPSTSDYGYTF. The V gene is TRBV18, the J gene TRBJ1-2; D unresolved. The CDR3 covers 14 residues. V gave up 2 bases and J gave up 3 bases, with 10 bases separating them. The germline V gene encodes CDR1 KGHSH and CDR2 LQKENI.

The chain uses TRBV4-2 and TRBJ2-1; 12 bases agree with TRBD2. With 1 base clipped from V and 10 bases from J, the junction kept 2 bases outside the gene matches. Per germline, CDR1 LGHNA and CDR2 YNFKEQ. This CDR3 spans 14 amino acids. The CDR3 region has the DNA TGTGCCAGCAGCCAAGGACTAGCGGGGGAAGAGCAGTTCTTC. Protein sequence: CASSQGLAGEEQFF.

DNA for the CDR3: TGTGCCAGTAGTATAGGATCATGGACACCCGCCGGAGATGGCTACACCTTC. The encoded protein is CASSIGSWTPAGDGYTF. The chain joins TRBV19 to TRBJ1-2; a possible D gene is TRBD1 (5 bases). This CDR3 is 17 amino acids long. V dropped 1 base and J dropped 6 bases, with 21 bases sitting between them. Per germline, CDR1 LNHDA and CDR2 SQIVND (reference sequence).

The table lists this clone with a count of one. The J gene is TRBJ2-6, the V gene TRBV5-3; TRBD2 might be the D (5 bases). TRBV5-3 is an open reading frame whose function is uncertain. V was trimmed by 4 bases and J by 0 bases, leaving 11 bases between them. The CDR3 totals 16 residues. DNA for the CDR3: TGTGCCAGAAGCGGAGCGGCAAACTCTGGGGCCAACGTCCTGACTTTC. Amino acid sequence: CARSGAANSGANVLTF.

CDR3 DNA sequence: TGTGCCAGCAGCTCGACCGGGACAGGGGGCTATGGCTACACCTTC. Amino acids: CASSSTGTGGYGYTF. V is TRBV7-9 and J is TRBJ1-2, with 11 nucleotides matching TRBD1. V lost 4 bases, J lost 4 bases, and 5 bases stayed unmatched. This CDR3 spans 15 amino acids. Germline assignment: CDR1 SEHNR and CDR2 FQNEAQ (reference sequence).

The CDR3 coding sequence is TGTGCCAGCAGTGGGGACTCGCACTACAATGAGCAGTTCTTC. Translated: CASSGDSHYNEQFF. The genes are TRBV25-1 and TRBJ2-1; maybe TRBD2 (6 bases). V was trimmed by 4 bases and J by 3 bases, leaving 10 bases between them. Germline CDR1 MGHDK, CDR2 SYGVNS. The CDR3 sequence is 14 residues long.

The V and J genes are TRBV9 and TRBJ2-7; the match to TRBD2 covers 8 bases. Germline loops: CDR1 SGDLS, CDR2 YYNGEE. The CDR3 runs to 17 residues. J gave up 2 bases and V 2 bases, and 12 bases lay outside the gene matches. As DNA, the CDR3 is TGTGCCAGCAGCGTTGCCGGTGGTAGCGGGACCCCCTACGAGCAGTACTTC. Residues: CASSVAGGSGTPYEQYF.

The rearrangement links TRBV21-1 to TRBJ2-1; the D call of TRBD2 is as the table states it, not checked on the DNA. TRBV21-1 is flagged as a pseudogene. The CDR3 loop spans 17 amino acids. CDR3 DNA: TGTGCCAGCAGCGGACGGCCGGCGGGACTATTCGACAATGAGCAGTTCTTC. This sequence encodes CASSGRPAGLFDNEQFF.

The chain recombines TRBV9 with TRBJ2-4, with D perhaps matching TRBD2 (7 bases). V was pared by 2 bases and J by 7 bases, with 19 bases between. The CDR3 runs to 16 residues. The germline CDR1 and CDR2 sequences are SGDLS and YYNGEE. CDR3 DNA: TGTGCCAGCAGCGTGGACAGCAGTGTGGGAGGGAACATTCAGTACTTC. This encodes CASSVDSSVGGNIQYF.

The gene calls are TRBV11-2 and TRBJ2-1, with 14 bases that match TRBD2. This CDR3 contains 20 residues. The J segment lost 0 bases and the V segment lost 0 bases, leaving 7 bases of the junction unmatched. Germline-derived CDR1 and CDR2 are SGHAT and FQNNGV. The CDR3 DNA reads TGTGCCAGCAGCTTAGAGGGGGGACTAGCGGGAGTTCTCTCCTACAATGAGCAGTTCTTC. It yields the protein CASSLEGGLAGVLSYNEQFF.

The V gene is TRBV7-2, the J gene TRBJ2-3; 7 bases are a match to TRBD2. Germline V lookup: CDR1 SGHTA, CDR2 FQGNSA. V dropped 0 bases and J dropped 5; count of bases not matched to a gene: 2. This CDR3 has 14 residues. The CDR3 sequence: CASSLAGGLDTQYF. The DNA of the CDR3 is TGTGCCAGCAGCTTAGCGGGAGGGTTAGATACGCAGTATTTT.

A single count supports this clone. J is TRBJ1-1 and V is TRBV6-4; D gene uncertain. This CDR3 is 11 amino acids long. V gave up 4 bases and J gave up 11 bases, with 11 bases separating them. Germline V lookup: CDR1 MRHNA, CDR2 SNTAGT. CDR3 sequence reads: CASSGGEEAFF. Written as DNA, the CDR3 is TGTGCCAGCAGTGGCGGGGAAGAGGCTTTCTTT.

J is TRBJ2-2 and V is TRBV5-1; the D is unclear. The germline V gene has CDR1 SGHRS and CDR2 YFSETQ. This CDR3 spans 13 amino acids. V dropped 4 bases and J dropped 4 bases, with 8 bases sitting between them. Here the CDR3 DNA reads TGCGCCAGCAGCGATCAGGCCACCGGGGAGCTGTTTTTT. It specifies CASSDQATGELFF.

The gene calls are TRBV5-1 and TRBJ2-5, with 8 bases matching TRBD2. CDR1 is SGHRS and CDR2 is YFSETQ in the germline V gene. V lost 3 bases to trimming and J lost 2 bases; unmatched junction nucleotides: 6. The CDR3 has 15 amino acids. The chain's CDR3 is CASSWITSGQETQYF. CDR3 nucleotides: TGCGCCAGCAGCTGGATAACTAGCGGACAAGAGACCCAGTACTTC. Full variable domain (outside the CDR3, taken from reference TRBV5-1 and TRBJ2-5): KAGVTQTPRYLIKTRGQQVTLSCSPISGHRSVSWYQQTPGQGLQFLFEYFSETQRNKGNFPGRFSGRQFSNSRSEMNVSTLELGDSALYLCASSWITSGQETQYFGPGTRLLVL.

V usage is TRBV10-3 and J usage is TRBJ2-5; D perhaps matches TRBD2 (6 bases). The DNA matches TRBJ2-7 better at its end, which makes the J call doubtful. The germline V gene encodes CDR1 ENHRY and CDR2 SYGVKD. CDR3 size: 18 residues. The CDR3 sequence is CAISEHPDLRGYSYEQYF. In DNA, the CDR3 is TGTGCCATCAGTGAACATCCCGACTTGCGGGGATACTCCTACGAGCAGTACTTC.

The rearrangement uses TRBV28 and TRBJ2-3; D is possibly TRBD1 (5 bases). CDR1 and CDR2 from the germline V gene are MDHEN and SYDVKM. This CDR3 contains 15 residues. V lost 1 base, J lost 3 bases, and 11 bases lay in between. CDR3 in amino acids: CASSLSGRVTDTQYF. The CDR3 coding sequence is TGTGCCAGCAGTTTATCAGGCAGGGTTACAGATACGCAGTATTTT.

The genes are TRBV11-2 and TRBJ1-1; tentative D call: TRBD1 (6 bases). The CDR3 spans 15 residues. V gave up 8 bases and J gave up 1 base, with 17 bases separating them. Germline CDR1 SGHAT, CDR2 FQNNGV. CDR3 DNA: TGTGCCAGCCTCTCGTTGGACAGTCAGAACACTGAAGCTTTCTTT. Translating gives CASLSLDSQNTEAFF.

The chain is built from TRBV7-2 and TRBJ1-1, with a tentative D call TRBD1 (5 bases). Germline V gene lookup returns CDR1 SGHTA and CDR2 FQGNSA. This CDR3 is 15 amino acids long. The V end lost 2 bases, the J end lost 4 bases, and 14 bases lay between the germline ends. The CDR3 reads CASSLLFRAGTEAFF. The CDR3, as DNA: TGTGCCAGCAGCTTACTATTCAGGGCCGGCACTGAAGCTTTCTTT.

CDR3 residues: CASSPPVGSYEQYF. The CDR3, as DNA: TGTGCCAGCTCACCACCAGTCGGCTCCTACGAGCAGTACTTC. The V gene is TRBV18, the J gene TRBJ2-7, with D unclear. Germline values: CDR1 KGHSH, CDR2 LQKENI. Trimming took 0 bases from V and 0 from J, leaving 6 bases between them. The CDR3 extends over 14 amino acids.

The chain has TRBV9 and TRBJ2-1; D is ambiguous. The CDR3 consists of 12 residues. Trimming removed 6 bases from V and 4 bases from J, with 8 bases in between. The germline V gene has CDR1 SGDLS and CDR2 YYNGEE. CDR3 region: CASNTPYNEQFF. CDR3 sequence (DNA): TGTGCCAGCAACACGCCGTACAATGAGCAGTTCTTC. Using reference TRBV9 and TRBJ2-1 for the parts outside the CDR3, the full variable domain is DSGVTQTPKHLITATGQRVTLRCSPRSGDLSVYWYQQSLDQGLQFLIQYYNGEERAKGNILERFSAQQFPDLHSELNLSSLELGDSALYFCASNTPYNEQFFGPGTRLTVL.

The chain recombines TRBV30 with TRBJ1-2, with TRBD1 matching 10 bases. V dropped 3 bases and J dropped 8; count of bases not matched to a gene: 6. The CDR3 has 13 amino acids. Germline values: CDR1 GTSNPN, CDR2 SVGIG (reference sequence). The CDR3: CAWRTTGGRGYTF. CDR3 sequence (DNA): TGTGCCTGGAGAACGACAGGGGGCAGAGGCTACACCTTC.

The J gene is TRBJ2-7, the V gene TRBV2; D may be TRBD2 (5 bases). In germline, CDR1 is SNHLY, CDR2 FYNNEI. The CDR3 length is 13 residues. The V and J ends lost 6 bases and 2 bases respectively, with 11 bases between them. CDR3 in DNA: TGTGCCAGCAGCGCCGGGGTCACCTACGAGCAGTACTTC. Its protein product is CASSAGVTYEQYF.

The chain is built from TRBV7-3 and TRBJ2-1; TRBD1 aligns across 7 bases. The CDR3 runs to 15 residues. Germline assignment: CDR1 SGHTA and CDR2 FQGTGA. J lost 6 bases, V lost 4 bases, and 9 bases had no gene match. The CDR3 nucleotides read TGTGCCAGCAGCTCAACGGACAGGTGGGGCAATGAGCAGTTCTTC. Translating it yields CASSSTDRWGNEQFF.

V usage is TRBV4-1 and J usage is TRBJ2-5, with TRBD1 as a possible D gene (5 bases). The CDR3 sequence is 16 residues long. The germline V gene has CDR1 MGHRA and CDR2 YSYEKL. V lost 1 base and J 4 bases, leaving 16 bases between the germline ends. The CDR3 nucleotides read TGCGCCAGCAGCCAAGCCCGAAGCCGACAGACAGAGACCCAGTACTTC. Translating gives CASSQARSRQTETQYF.

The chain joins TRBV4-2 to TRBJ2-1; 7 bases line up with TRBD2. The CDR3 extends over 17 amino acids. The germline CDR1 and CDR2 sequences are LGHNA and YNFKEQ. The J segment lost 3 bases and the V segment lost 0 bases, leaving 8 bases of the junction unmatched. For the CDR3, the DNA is TGTGCCAGCAGCCAAGATATCGGCGGGAGTAACTACAATGAGCAGTTCTTC. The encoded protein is CASSQDIGGSNYNEQFF.